Listed below are T cell receptor beta chains from one sample, sequenced in a study of regulatory T cells in long-lasting Graves disease. TCRdb fed the multiplex PCR reads into MiXCR, producing one record per CDR3 protein. Of about 470,000 distinct CDR3 sequences listed, more than 13% are singletons. The data also belong to a second study, concerning T cells in Graves' hyperthyroidism and ophthalmopathy.

Sample: peripheral blood mononuclear cells (PBMCs), taken at new diagnosis, from a patient treated with antithyroid drugs. The receptor source for this set is a woman aged 25 to 45 with Graves disease. Both conserved end residues are part of each CDR3. D genes are given only for firm matches. The size entry is marked missing in some rows and otherwise reads once, few, many or a size class.

clone size: many; D gene: TRBD1; V gene: TRBV30; J gene: TRBJ1-2; CDR3 protein: CAWSATGTYGYTF; CDR3 DNA: TGTGCCTGGAGTGCGACAGGGACCTATGGCTACACCTTC
clone size: many; D gene: .; V gene: TRBV6-2/TRBV6-3; J gene: TRBJ2-7; CDR3 protein: CASTGSGTSFAEQYF; CDR3 DNA: TGTGCCAGCACTGGTTCCGGGACATCCTTTGCCGAGCAGTACTTC
clone size: few; D gene: TRBD2; V gene: TRBV19; J gene: TRBJ2-1; CDR3 protein: CASSSREGLSYNEQFF; CDR3 DNA: TGTGCCAGTAGTTCCCGGGAGGGCCTCTCCTACAATGAGCAGTTCTTC
clone size: .; D gene: TRBD1; V gene: TRBV7-9; J gene: TRBJ1-1; CDR3 protein: CASSFQGQTEAFF; CDR3 DNA: TGTGCCAGCAGCTTTCAGGGACAGACTGAAGCTTTCTTT
clone size: many; D gene: .; V gene: TRBV7-8; J gene: TRBJ2-3; CDR3 protein: CASSLDPDTQYF; CDR3 DNA: TGTGCCAGCAGCCTAGACCCAGATACGCAGTATTTT
clone size: .; D gene: TRBD2; V gene: TRBV10-1; J gene: TRBJ2-7; CDR3 protein: CASSELGASGYEQYF; CDR3 DNA: TGCGCCAGCAGTGAGCTAGGGGCTAGCGGCTACGAGCAGTACTTC
clone size: many; D gene: TRBD1; V gene: TRBV11-3; J gene: TRBJ2-3; CDR3 protein: CASRDRDTDTQYF; CDR3 DNA: TGTGCCAGCCGGGACAGGGACACAGATACGCAGTATTTT
clone size: .; D gene: TRBD1; V gene: TRBV19; J gene: TRBJ2-2; CDR3 protein: CASSVPGQITGELFF; CDR3 DNA: TGTGCCAGTAGTGTCCCGGGACAGATCACCGGGGAGCTGTTTTTT
clone size: many; D gene: .; V gene: TRBV30; J gene: TRBJ2-4; CDR3 protein: CAWGARERMDIQYF; CDR3 DNA: TGTGCCTGGGGGGCCAGAGAGCGGATGGACATTCAGTACTTC
clone size: .; D gene: .; V gene: TRBV13; J gene: TRBJ2-3; CDR3 protein: CASSYTLQPRGTDTQYF; CDR3 DNA: TGTGCCAGCAGCTACACGCTACAGCCCCGAGGCACAGATACGCAGTATTTT
clone size: many; D gene: .; V gene: TRBV12-3/TRBV12-4; J gene: TRBJ1-3; CDR3 protein: CASSFWSVSTSGNTIYF; CDR3 DNA: TGTGCCAGCAGTTTCTGGTCGGTTTCCACATCTGGAAACACCATATATTTT
clone size: few; D gene: .; V gene: TRBV12-3/TRBV12-4; J gene: TRBJ2-7; CDR3 protein: CASRGHSSSYEQYF; CDR3 DNA: TGTGCCAGCAGAGGACACTCGAGCTCCTACGAGCAGTACTTC
clone size: many; D gene: .; V gene: TRBV27; J gene: TRBJ1-2; CDR3 protein: CASSLGYGYYGYTF; CDR3 DNA: TGTGCCAGCAGTTTAGGGTACGGTTATTATGGCTACACCTTC
clone size: few; D gene: .; V gene: TRBV27; J gene: TRBJ2-7; CDR3 protein: CASSWPSSYEQYF; CDR3 DNA: TGTGCCAGCAGTTGGCCTAGCTCCTACGAGCAGTACTTC
clone size: .; D gene: .; V gene: TRBV24-1; J gene: TRBJ2-2; CDR3 protein: CATRAGKQGITGELFF; CDR3 DNA: TGTGCCACCAGGGCGGGCAAACAAGGGATAACCGGGGAGCTGTTTTTT
clone size: .; D gene: .; V gene: TRBV20-1; J gene: TRBJ2-1; CDR3 protein: CRAQDVWGPLSNEQFF; CDR3 DNA: TGCAGAGCCCAGGACGTTTGGGGACCTCTTTCCAATGAGCAGTTCTTC
clone size: .; D gene: .; V gene: TRBV18; J gene: TRBJ2-2; CDR3 protein: CASSLDMPNTGELFF; CDR3 DNA: TGTGCCAGCTCACTCGACATGCCGAACACCGGGGAGCTGTTTTTT
clone size: many; D gene: .; V gene: TRBV6-5; J gene: TRBJ2-3; CDR3 protein: CASSYPTGSPRDTQYF; CDR3 DNA: TGTGCCAGCAGTTACCCTACAGGGTCTCCACGGGATACGCAGTATTTT
clone size: many; D gene: .; V gene: TRBV20-1; J gene: TRBJ2-7; CDR3 protein: CSARDGSTYEQYF; CDR3 DNA: TGCAGTGCTAGAGATGGGTCTACCTACGAGCAGTACTTC
clone size: many; D gene: .; V gene: TRBV6-1; J gene: TRBJ2-7; CDR3 protein: CASSEGTPGPYEQYF; CDR3 DNA: TGTGCCAGCAGTGAAGGGACCCCGGGACCCTACGAGCAGTACTTC
clone size: many; D gene: TRBD2; V gene: TRBV28; J gene: TRBJ2-5; CDR3 protein: CASSPGGAGVGETQYF; CDR3 DNA: TGTGCCAGCAGCCCGGGAGGCGCGGGAGTTGGTGAGACCCAGTACTTC
clone size: .; D gene: .; V gene: TRBV4-1; J gene: TRBJ2-2; CDR3 protein: CASSQDPTTGELFF; CDR3 DNA: TGCGCCAGCAGCCAAGACCCTACCACCGGGGAGCTGTTTTTT
clone size: many; D gene: .; V gene: TRBV6-5; J gene: TRBJ2-7; CDR3 protein: CASSYSRPSYEQYF; CDR3 DNA: TGTGCCAGCAGTTACTCGCGGCCTTCCTACGAGCAGTACTTC
clone size: .; D gene: .; V gene: TRBV12-5; J gene: TRBJ2-5; CDR3 protein: CASGRGGIETQYF; CDR3 DNA: TGTGCTAGTGGAAGGGGGGGTATCGAGACCCAGTACTTC
clone size: many; D gene: .; V gene: TRBV7-2; J gene: TRBJ1-2; CDR3 protein: CASSREVLNYGYTF; CDR3 DNA: TGTGCCAGCAGCCGAGAGGTCCTTAACTATGGCTACACCTTC
clone size: many; D gene: .; V gene: TRBV6-1; J gene: TRBJ2-1; CDR3 protein: CASSLGQPTYNEQFF; CDR3 DNA: TGTGCCAGCAGTCTTGGACAGCCGACCTACAATGAGCAGTTCTTC
clone size: .; D gene: TRBD2; V gene: TRBV7-2; J gene: TRBJ2-5; CDR3 protein: CASSRDYQETQYF; CDR3 DNA: TGTGCCAGCAGCCGGGACTATCAAGAGACCCAGTACTTC
clone size: many; D gene: TRBD2; V gene: TRBV25-1; J gene: TRBJ2-7; CDR3 protein: CASSGWAGEAEQYF; CDR3 DNA: TGTGCCAGCAGTGGGTGGGCGGGAGAGGCCGAGCAGTACTTC
clone size: many; D gene: .; V gene: TRBV30; J gene: TRBJ1-5; CDR3 protein: CAWTLRGFGNQPQHF; CDR3 DNA: TGTGCCTGGACACTCAGGGGATTCGGCAATCAGCCCCAGCATTTT
clone size: many; D gene: .; V gene: TRBV12-3/TRBV12-4; J gene: TRBJ2-4; CDR3 protein: CASSLGGEKNIQYF; CDR3 DNA: TGTGCCAGCAGTTTAGGCGGGGAAAAAAACATTCAGTACTTC
clone size: many; D gene: TRBD2; V gene: TRBV20-1; J gene: TRBJ2-7; CDR3 protein: CSATALLAGVWYEQYF; CDR3 DNA: TGCAGTGCCACGGCCCTCCTAGCGGGAGTATGGTACGAGCAGTACTTC
clone size: many; D gene: .; V gene: TRBV3-1; J gene: TRBJ1-2; CDR3 protein: CASSPDRAYGYTF; CDR3 DNA: TGTGCCAGCAGCCCGGACAGAGCCTATGGCTACACCTTC
clone size: many; D gene: TRBD2; V gene: TRBV2; J gene: TRBJ2-7; CDR3 protein: CASSEEGLAGAQQYF; CDR3 DNA: TGTGCCAGCAGTGAAGAGGGACTAGCGGGAGCCCAGCAGTACTTC
clone size: many; D gene: TRBD2; V gene: TRBV7-9; J gene: TRBJ2-7; CDR3 protein: CASSLALASGISYEQYF; CDR3 DNA: TGTGCCAGCAGCTTAGCGCTGGCTAGCGGGATCTCCTACGAGCAGTACTTC
clone size: many; D gene: .; V gene: TRBV11-3; J gene: TRBJ2-3; CDR3 protein: CASSLGVLTDTQYF; CDR3 DNA: TGTGCCAGCAGCTTAGGTGTCCTCACAGATACGCAGTATTTT
clone size: .; D gene: TRBD1; V gene: TRBV9; J gene: TRBJ1-5; CDR3 protein: CASSFGQGEQPQHF; CDR3 DNA: TGTGCCAGCAGCTTCGGACAGGGGGAACAGCCCCAGCATTTT
clone size: .; D gene: TRBD2; V gene: TRBV6-1; J gene: TRBJ2-2; CDR3 protein: CASRPGLAGGLGTGELFF; CDR3 DNA: TGTGCCAGCAGACCGGGACTAGCGGGAGGGCTGGGCACCGGGGAGCTGTTTTTT
clone size: many; D gene: .; V gene: TRBV27; J gene: TRBJ2-2; CDR3 protein: CASKKVNTGELFF; CDR3 DNA: TGTGCCAGCAAGAAGGTGAACACCGGGGAGCTGTTTTTT
clone size: .; D gene: .; V gene: TRBV27; J gene: TRBJ1-4; CDR3 protein: CASSFLGPHELFF; CDR3 DNA: TGTGCCAGCAGTTTTCTGGGGCCCCATGAGCTGTTTTTT
clone size: many; D gene: TRBD2; V gene: TRBV30; J gene: TRBJ2-1; CDR3 protein: CAWPKTGVAGGLDNEQFF; CDR3 DNA: TGTGCCTGGCCCAAGACGGGGGTAGCGGGAGGGTTAGACAATGAGCAGTTCTTC
clone size: many; D gene: .; V gene: TRBV2; J gene: TRBJ1-5; CDR3 protein: CASSVDGGPFNQPQHF; CDR3 DNA: TGTGCCAGCAGTGTTGATGGCGGACCCTTCAATCAGCCCCAGCATTTT